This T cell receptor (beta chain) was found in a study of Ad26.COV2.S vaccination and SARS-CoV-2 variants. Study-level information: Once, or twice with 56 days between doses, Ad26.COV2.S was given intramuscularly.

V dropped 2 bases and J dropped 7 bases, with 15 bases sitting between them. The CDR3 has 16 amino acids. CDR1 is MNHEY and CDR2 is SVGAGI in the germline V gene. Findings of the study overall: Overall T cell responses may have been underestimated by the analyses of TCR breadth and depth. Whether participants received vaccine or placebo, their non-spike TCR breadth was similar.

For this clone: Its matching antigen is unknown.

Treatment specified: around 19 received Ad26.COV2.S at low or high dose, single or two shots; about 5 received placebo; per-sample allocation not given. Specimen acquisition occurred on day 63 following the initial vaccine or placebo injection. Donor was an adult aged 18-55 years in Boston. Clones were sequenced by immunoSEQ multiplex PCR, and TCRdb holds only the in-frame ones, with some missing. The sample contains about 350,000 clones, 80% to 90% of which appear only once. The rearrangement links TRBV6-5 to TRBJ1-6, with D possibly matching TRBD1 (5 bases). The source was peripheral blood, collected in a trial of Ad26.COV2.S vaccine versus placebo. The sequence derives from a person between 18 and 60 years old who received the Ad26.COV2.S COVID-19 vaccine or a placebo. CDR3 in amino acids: CASSYARVGLNSPLHF. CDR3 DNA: TGTGCCAGCAGTTACGCCAGGGTGGGGTTAAATTCACCCCTCCACTTT.